One and the same sample provided the 25 T cell receptor beta chains below, sequenced in a study of blood T cell repertoires in COVID-19. This table comes from immunoSEQ multiplex PCR, and its TCRdb copy is limited to in-frame clones, with some not included. The repertoire holds some 160,000 clones, with around 86% as singletons. The sequenced sample was peripheral blood. Receptors were obtained from a woman aged 80 or over with COVID-19, enrolled during active disease.

In regard to this clone: The sample contains more than one DNA sequence encoding this CDR3. The chain employs TRBV19 and TRBJ2-5; tentatively, D is TRBD2 (6 bases). The V gene's germline CDR1 is LNHDA and CDR2 SQIVND (reference sequence). V lost 5 bases, J lost 1 base, and 8 bases lay in between. There are 13 residues in the CDR3. CDR3 in amino acids: CASSDSGQETQYF. For the CDR3, the DNA is TGTGCCAGTAGTGATAGCGGCCAAGAGACCCAGTACTTC.

This chain uses TRBV6-6 with TRBJ2-2; 10 nucleotides align to TRBD2. This CDR3 has 17 amino acids. Unmatched junction bases numbered 12, after V lost 5 bases and J lost 6 bases. From germline, CDR1 is MNHNY and CDR2 SVGAGI (reference sequence). In DNA, the CDR3 is TGTGCCAGCAGTCTATCCCCGTGGAGCGGGAGGGCCGGGGAGCTGTTTTTT. This gives the protein CASSLSPWSGRAGELFF.

Details on this clone: At the DNA level, this CDR3 is encoded by other sequences in the same sample as well. The V call is TRBV7-2, the J call TRBJ1-5, with D hard to call. Germline CDR1 reads SGHTA; CDR2 reads FQGNSA. This CDR3 region has 13 residues. Trimming cost V 4 bases and J 0 bases, with 4 bases left between them. This CDR3 is CASSSGSNQPQHF. In nucleotides, the CDR3 is TGTGCCAGCAGCTCCGGTAGCAATCAGCCCCAGCATTTT.

This chain links TRBV3-1 (or the pseudogene TRBV3-2) with TRBJ1-1; D is possibly TRBD1 (5 bases). CDR1 is LGHDT and CDR2 is YNNKEL in the germline V gene (reference sequence). V lost 1 base, J lost 11 bases, and 14 bases lay in between. This CDR3 has 13 amino acids. For the CDR3, the DNA is TGTGCCAGCAGCCAAGCCGACAGTTCAGCGGCTTTCTTT. It is translated as CASSQADSSAAFF.

This clone was detected only once. V is TRBV28 and J is TRBJ2-5; 7 nucleotides line up with TRBD2. The germline V gene has CDR1 MDHEN and CDR2 SYDVKM. The V gene end was trimmed by 6 bases and the J gene end by 9 bases; junction bases not matched to a gene: 25. This CDR3 has 18 residues. CDR3 nucleotides: TGTGCCAGCAGCATGGGGGGGTTGGCAGGCCGGAAGGCTACGTCCCAGTACTTC. It yields the protein CASSMGGLAGRKATSQYF.

The CDR3 reads CASSPQGRSGNTIYF. The CDR3 DNA reads as TGTGCCAGCAGTCCGCAGGGCCGCTCTGGAAACACCATATATTTT. This sequence joins TRBV27 and TRBJ1-3; TRBD1 might be the D (5 bases). V was pared by 5 bases and J by 0 bases, with 11 bases between. The CDR3 has 15 residues. From germline, CDR1 is MNHEY and CDR2 SMNVEV (reference sequence).

This chain links TRBV19 with TRBJ1-5, with D perhaps TRBD1 (5 bases). The CDR3 sequence is 15 residues long. V dropped 1 base and J dropped 6 bases, with 13 bases sitting between them. The V gene's germline CDR1 is LNHDA and CDR2 SQIVND (reference sequence). CDR3 sequence: CASSIVGGGSQPQHF. CDR3 sequence (DNA): TGTGCCAGTAGTATAGTCGGGGGAGGGAGTCAGCCCCAGCATTTT.

The rearrangement uses TRBV18 and TRBJ2-5, with 7 bases fitting TRBD1. The CDR3 length is 13 residues. Germline V gene sequence: CDR1 KGHSH, CDR2 LQKENI. Trimming took 5 bases from V and 3 from J; bases not matched to a gene: 3. CDR3 protein: CASSGGQKETQYF. CDR3 sequence (DNA): TGTGCCAGCTCAGGGGGACAGAAAGAGACCCAGTACTTC.

This sequence joins TRBV11-2 and TRBJ1-6, with D perhaps TRBD1 (6 bases). V was shortened by 1 base and J by 7 bases, with 11 bases between the two germline ends. The CDR3 has 15 amino acids. The germline V gene encodes CDR1 SGHAT and CDR2 FQNNGV. The CDR3 DNA reads TGTGCCAGCAGCTTAGTTAGGGGGTCAAATTCACCCCTCCACTTT. Amino acid sequence: CASSLVRGSNSPLHF.

This sequence joins TRBV7-6 and TRBJ2-1, with 9 bases fitting TRBD2. In germline, CDR1 is SGHVS, CDR2 FNYEAQ. J lost 8 bases, V lost 4 bases, and 9 bases had no gene match. CDR3 length equals 15 residues. DNA of the CDR3: TGTGCCAGCAGCTCTAGGGAGCTAGCGGGGCATGAGCAGTTCTTC. This gives the protein CASSSRELAGHEQFF.

The chain employs TRBV5-1 and TRBJ2-7, with TRBD1 matching 7 bases. The CDR3 length is 15 residues. The germline V gene encodes CDR1 SGHRS and CDR2 YFSETQ. With 4 bases clipped from V and 0 bases from J, the junction kept 7 bases outside the gene matches. The CDR3 sequence: CASSDQGQSSYEQYF. The CDR3 bases are TGCGCCAGCAGCGACCAGGGACAGAGCTCCTACGAGCAGTACTTC. The full variable domain, its missing parts supplied by reference TRBV5-1 and TRBJ2-7, is KAGVTQTPRYLIKTRGQQVTLSCSPISGHRSVSWYQQTPGQGLQFLFEYFSETQRNKGNFPGRFSGRQFSNSRSEMNVSTLELGDSALYLCASSDQGQSSYEQYFGPGTRLTVT.

The gene calls are TRBV10-3 and TRBJ2-5; 9 bases line up with TRBD2. This CDR3 is 13 amino acids long. Germline V gene sequence: CDR1 ENHRY, CDR2 SYGVKD. V lost 8 bases and J lost 5; bases outside the gene matches: 6. The chain's CDR3 is CAIRIAGEETQYF. CDR3 bases: TGTGCCATCCGAATAGCGGGAGAGGAGACCCAGTACTTC.

The V gene is TRBV7-2, the J gene TRBJ2-5; 7 nucleotides agree with TRBD1. This CDR3 is built from 14 residues. V was clipped by 2 bases and J by 5 bases; unmatched bases: 5. CDR1 SGHTA and CDR2 FQGNSA come from the germline V gene. The DNA of the CDR3 is TGTGCCAGCAGCTTAACAGGGGTTCGGGAGACCCAGTACTTC. Encoded protein: CASSLTGVRETQYF. Supplemented by reference TRBV7-2 and TRBJ2-5, the full variable domain reads GAGVSQSPSNKVTEKGKDVELRCDPISGHTALYWYRQSLGQGLEFLIYFQGNSAPDKSGLPSDRFSAERTGGSVSTLTIQRTQQEDSAVYLCASSLTGVRETQYFGPGTRLLVL.

CDR3 in DNA: TGCGCCAGCAGTGAGTCGACTAGCGGGAGCACCTACGAGCAGTACTTC. It encodes CASSESTSGSTYEQYF. J is TRBJ2-7 and V is TRBV10-1; 12 bases agree with TRBD2. Germline trimming cut 0 bases from V and 2 bases from J; bases unmatched to any gene: 2. Germline V lookup: CDR1 WNHNN, CDR2 SYGVQD (reference sequence). CDR3 length equals 16 residues.

The rearrangement joins TRBV25-1 to TRBJ1-6, with D hard to call. This CDR3 comprises 16 residues. Germline V gives CDR1 MGHDK, CDR2 SYGVNS. Trimming stripped 2 bases from V and 0 bases from J, with 8 bases between. CDR3 residues: CASSESVSSYNSPLHF. CDR3 sequence (DNA): TGTGCCAGCAGTGAAAGCGTGAGCTCCTATAATTCACCCCTCCACTTT.

This clone was found a few times. V usage is TRBV7-2 and J usage is TRBJ2-1; D is possibly TRBD2 (6 bases). The CDR3 runs to 14 residues. Trimming cost V 2 bases and J 7 bases, with 12 bases left between them. Germline V CDR1 and CDR2: SGHTA, FQGNSA. CDR3 in DNA: TGTGCCAGCAGCTTAAGTTTCGGGGGAAATGAGCAGTTCTTC. It encodes CASSLSFGGNEQFF.

The rearrangement links TRBV4-3 to TRBJ2-3, with 10 bases that match TRBD2. With 0 bases clipped from V and 7 bases from J, the junction kept 7 bases outside the gene matches. CDR3 length: 16 residues. Germline V lookup: CDR1 LGHNA, CDR2 YSLEER. CDR3 protein: CASSQDPSGGGNTQYF. The CDR3 bases are TGCGCCAGCAGCCAAGACCCTAGCGGGGGCGGGAATACGCAGTATTTT.

The rearrangement uses TRBV20-1 and TRBJ1-2; TRBD1 matches 7 bases. CDR1 and CDR2 from the germline V gene are DFQATT and SNEGSKA (reference sequence). V shed 5 bases and J 4 bases; nucleotides not matched to a gene: 1. The CDR3 has 11 residues. CDR3: CSAGTAYGYTF. CDR3 DNA sequence: TGCAGTGCTGGGACAGCCTATGGCTACACCTTC.

J is TRBJ1-3 and V is TRBV14; no clear D gene. CDR1 SGHDN and CDR2 FVKESK come from the germline V gene. The CDR3 runs to 15 residues. V lost 4 bases and J 0 bases, leaving 10 bases between the germline ends. The CDR3 DNA is TGTGCCAGCAGCCGCAACAGAAACTCTGGAAACACCATATATTTT. Translation: CASSRNRNSGNTIYF.

V usage is TRBV27 and J usage is TRBJ2-1; a possible D gene is TRBD2 (6 bases). The CDR3 consists of 16 residues. V dropped 3 bases and J dropped 4 bases, with 16 bases sitting between them. The germline V gene has CDR1 MNHEY and CDR2 SMNVEV (reference sequence). CDR3 in DNA: TGTGCCAGCAGTTTGTTCGGGAGTGGTCGTTACAATGAGCAGTTCTTC. Translating gives CASSLFGSGRYNEQFF.

The chain employs TRBV5-1 and TRBJ2-2, with 11 positions matching TRBD2. Losses at the gene ends were 4 bases for V and 3 bases for J; bases not matched to a gene: 2. Germline CDR1 reads SGHRS; CDR2 reads YFSETQ. CDR3 length: 15 residues. This chain's CDR3 is CASSVLAGDTGELFF. DNA for the CDR3: TGCGCCAGCAGCGTACTAGCGGGAGACACCGGGGAGCTGTTTTTT.

The chain uses TRBV29-1 and TRBJ2-5; maybe TRBD2 (5 bases). CDR3 length: 11 residues. The V and J ends lost 6 bases and 5 bases respectively, with 10 bases between them. The germline V gene encodes CDR1 SQVTM and CDR2 ANQGSEA. The CDR3 loop is CSVGVVETQYF. CDR3 sequence (DNA): TGCAGCGTCGGGGTTGTGGAGACCCAGTACTTC.

The chain uses TRBV7-9 and TRBJ2-2; perhaps TRBD1 as D (6 bases). The V end lost 5 bases, the J end lost 6 bases, and 10 bases lay between the germline ends. The length of the CDR3 is 13 residues. CDR1 SEHNR and CDR2 FQNEAQ come from the germline V gene (reference sequence). This CDR3 is CASSPTGSGELFF. In DNA form, the CDR3 reads TGTGCCAGCAGCCCGACAGGTTCCGGGGAGCTGTTTTTT. The variable domain in full, with the rest retrieved from reference TRBV7-9 and TRBJ2-2, is DTGVSQNPRHKITKRGQNVTFRCDPISEHNRLYWYRQTLGQGPEFLTYFQNEAQLEKSRLLSDRFSAERPKGSFSTLEIQRTEQGDSAMYLCASSPTGSGELFFGEGSRLTVL.

V gene TRBV6-5 combines with J gene TRBJ2-3; 10 bases agree with TRBD2. The CDR3 has 15 amino acids. V dropped 4 bases and J dropped 5; count of bases not matched to a gene: 6. Germline CDR1 MNHEY, CDR2 SVGAGI. The CDR3 coding sequence is TGTGCCAGCAGTTTAGCTAGCGGGAGCGGAGATACGCAGTATTTT. This sequence encodes CASSLASGSGDTQYF.

This chain uses TRBV10-3 with TRBJ1-5, with TRBD1 matching over 9 bases. The V gene end was trimmed by 2 bases and the J gene end by 7 bases; junction bases not matched to a gene: 3. The CDR3 totals 14 residues. The germline CDR1 and CDR2 sequences are ENHRY and SYGVKD. CDR3 sequence (DNA): TGTGCCATCAGTGAGAGGGACAGGGACCAGCCCCAGCATTTT. Protein product: CAISERDRDQPQHF.